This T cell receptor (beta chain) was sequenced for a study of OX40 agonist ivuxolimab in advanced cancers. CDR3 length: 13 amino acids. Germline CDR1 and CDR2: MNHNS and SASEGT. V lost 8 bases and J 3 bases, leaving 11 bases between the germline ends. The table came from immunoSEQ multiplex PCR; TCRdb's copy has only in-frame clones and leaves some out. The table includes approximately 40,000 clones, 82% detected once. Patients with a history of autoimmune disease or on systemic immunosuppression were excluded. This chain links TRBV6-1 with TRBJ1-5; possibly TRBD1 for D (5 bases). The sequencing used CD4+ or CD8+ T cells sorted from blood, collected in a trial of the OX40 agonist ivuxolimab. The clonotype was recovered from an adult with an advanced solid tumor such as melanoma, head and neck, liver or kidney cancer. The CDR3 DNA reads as TGTGCCAGCGGGGCCAAGGTCAATCAGCCCCAGCATTTT. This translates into CASGAKVNQPQHF.